This T cell receptor (beta chain) was sequenced in a study of T cells expressing NK-cell markers. Study details: Underlying the TCR beta repertoires were sorted CD3+CD56+NKG2C+, CD3+CD56+NKG2C- and CD3+CD56-NKG2C+ T cells. Out of eight donors sequenced, seven tested HCMV-seropositive and the remaining one seronegative. Study-level findings and limits: Expanded clones of NKG2C+ T cells had an unclear HCMV specificity.

As to this clonotype: Its specificity is not known.

It was by 5'RACE template switching with UMIs that TCR beta cDNA was made. For each CDR3 protein, TCRdb gives one entry from its re-call of the 5' RACE reads, without DNA. In all, the sample yields hundreds of thousands of distinct CDR3 sequences. The clonotype originates from a woman between 18 and 69 years old in good health. The sequencing input was blood T cells: a sorted CD56 or NKG2C T cell subset, CD4+ or CD8+ T cells, or bulk PBMC T cells (not recorded which).

The CDR3 region is CASGDRGGTTNEKLFF. The chain recombines TRBV11-2 with TRBJ1-4; TCRdb returns TRBD1, unconfirmable since there is no DNA. Per germline, CDR1 SGHAT and CDR2 FQNNGV. The CDR3 is 16 residues long.